This TCR beta chain emerged from a study of blood T cell repertoires in COVID-19 (dated by TCRdb to about 2020). Regarding the study in general: Samples covering the acute and convalescent phases of COVID-19 were provided by collaborators in the United States, Italy and Spain. The prospective study material was composed of cDNA or gDNA derived from T cells, B-cell-depleted T cells, or PBMCs. The samples were drawn from the first 160 participants of the ongoing ImmuneRACE study and from 950 to 1,500 subjects provided by 6 global collaborators. Where available, HLA class I and class II types were taken from metadata supplied by the sample provider and were not determined by assay-based typing. The dataset comprised deeply sampled blood TCRbeta repertoires from subjects exposed to, actively infected with, or recovered from COVID-19. The sample metadata nearly always contained a de-identified subject ID, COVID-19 status, age in years and sex. The repertoires were made available in a free public database intended to serve as a resource for research on the immune response to SARS-CoV-2. The paper's findings and limits, for the study overall: The quantity of clinical and demographic metadata differed by source and by participant and was supplied without curation.

In the prospective study, participants were roughly 18 to 100 years old, resided in about two dozen geographic areas of the United States, and were enrolled through a virtual design. In the prospective study, cohorts were assigned on the basis of participant-reported clinical history obtained from a screening survey and a study questionnaire. Recovered participants in ImmuneRACE Cohort 3 were defined as having two consecutive negative NP/OP PCR tests, clearance from a healthcare professional, or resolution of symptoms. In the prospective study, mobile phlebotomists collected whole blood, serum and a nasopharyngeal or oropharyngeal swab from each participant. Participants in the prospective study had the option to provide additional blood draws and questionnaires over a roughly two-month period. Blood samples from the prospective study were shipped frozen or at room temperature prior to DNA extraction.

Worth noting for this clone: Its target antigen remains unknown. No base qualities exist here, and no much larger clone lies one base off it.

TCRbeta CDR3 regions were amplified from genomic DNA using the immunoSEQ Assay, a bias-controlled multiplex PCR. As for how the authors treated the data: Within the assay, amplification of reference gene primers was used to estimate how many nucleated cells each sample contained. To quantify the absolute abundance of each unique TCRbeta CDR3 rearrangement, sequence reads were collapsed and filtered. For each sample, productive Simpson clonality was calculated as the square root of Simpson's diversity index across productive rearrangements. This is the immuneACCESS table as TCRdb keeps it, with only in-frame sequences that have V and J called. A part of the clones is gone; compared with another copy, unresolved V genes explain less than half, and the rest is unexplained. V, J and clone size derive from that table, while D and trimming were established from the DNA sequence. This sample has 250,000 to 350,000 clones in its table, and approximately 88% of those were observed once. Together, the top ten hold around 8.9% of the sample.

The clonotype was recovered from a woman aged 18-29 years who had recovered from COVID-19. Sequencing was performed on PBMCs or T cells enriched from blood (not recorded which).

The DNA sequence follows: TGTGCCACCAGCAGAGTGTCGACTCCGGCGAGAGGCTACACCTTC. Its protein is CATSRVSTPARGYTF. The rearrangement joined TRBV15 to TRBJ1-2, with an unclear D gene assignment. The germline V gene (reference sequence) yields LNHNV for CDR1 and YYDKDF for CDR2. There are 15 amino acids in the CDR3, from cysteine to phenylalanine inclusive. Only the CDR3 portion is preserved as DNA: 45 bases, with reading frame beginning at the first base. A distance of 17 bases separates the germline ends of V and J, which lose 1 base and 8 bases respectively.